Below, 10 T cell receptor beta chains from the same sample are listed, as sequenced in a study of T cell responses to AZD1222 COVID-19 vaccine. TCRdb's table, derived via immunoSEQ multiplex PCR, lists solely in-frame clones and lacks some. The sample yields 140,000 to 150,000 clones, over 75% seen once. Here the sequenced sample was peripheral blood, taken on day 0 of AZD1222 vaccination. These receptors came from an adult in good health.

In its sample, this clone was seen a few times. Other DNA sequences in this specimen translate into the identical CDR3. The chain uses TRBV7-9 and TRBJ1-1; D is undetermined. Deletions cut 3 bases from V and 4 bases from J, with 6 bases between. This CDR3 spans 12 amino acids. The germline V gene has CDR1 SEHNR and CDR2 FQNEAQ (reference sequence). The CDR3 region has the DNA TGTGCCAGCAGCTTCGGTTCCACTGAAGCTTTCTTT. Protein: CASSFGSTEAFF.

The J gene is TRBJ2-1, the V gene TRBV4-1, with TRBD2 identical over 8 bases. V was clipped by 2 bases and J by 8 bases; unmatched bases: 11. The CDR3 is made up of 16 amino acids. Germline loops: CDR1 MGHRA, CDR2 YSYEKL. Written as DNA, the CDR3 is TGCGCCAGCAGCCAATCAGCTCACGGGGGGGTCGATGAGCAGTTCTTC. Protein: CASSQSAHGGVDEQFF.

This chain joins TRBV30 and TRBJ2-7, with D perhaps TRBD1 (5 bases). V was trimmed by 3 bases and J by 4 bases, leaving 13 bases between them. The germline V gene encodes CDR1 GTSNPN and CDR2 SVGIG (reference sequence). The length of the CDR3 is 13 residues. CDR3 nucleotide sequence: TGTGCCTGGAGCCAGGGTGTTGGATACGAGCAGTACTTC. Its translation is CAWSQGVGYEQYF.

The V and J genes are TRBV13 and TRBJ1-3; possible D gene TRBD1, 5 bases. CDR3 length: 14 residues. Germline CDR1 and CDR2: PRHDT and FYEKMQ (reference sequence). V lost 3 bases and J 4 bases, leaving 10 bases between the germline ends. The CDR3 here is CASSFGRGGNTIYF. In nucleotides, the CDR3 is TGTGCCAGCAGCTTCGGAAGGGGAGGAAACACCATATATTTT.

The J gene is TRBJ2-7, the V gene TRBV10-3, with 13 bases identical to TRBD2. Trimming removed 2 bases from V and 5 bases from J; junction bases left unmatched: 3. From germline, CDR1 is ENHRY and CDR2 SYGVKD. The CDR3 totals 15 residues. CDR3 protein: CAISEPGLAGHEQYF. DNA of the CDR3: TGTGCCATCAGTGAGCCGGGACTAGCGGGACACGAGCAGTACTTC.

This clone appeared once. V usage is TRBV7-9 and J usage is TRBJ1-6, with D unclear. There are 13 residues in the CDR3. Germline assignment: CDR1 SEHNR and CDR2 FQNEAQ (reference sequence). V lost 5 bases, J lost 10 bases, and 12 bases lay in between. The CDR3 nucleotides read TGTGCCAGCAGCCCCCTAGCGAACTCACCCCTCCACTTT. Residues: CASSPLANSPLHF.

This clone was seen only once. The J gene is TRBJ2-1, the V gene TRBV7-9, with D maybe TRBD1 (7 bases). The CDR3 spans 16 residues. V was shortened by 4 bases and J by 4 bases, with 17 bases between the two germline ends. Looked up from germline, CDR1 is SEHNR and CDR2 is FQNEAQ (reference sequence). This CDR3 is CASSSSGGQNYNEQFF. The DNA for the CDR3 is TGTGCCAGCAGCTCCTCCGGGGGACAGAATTACAATGAGCAGTTCTTC.

The chain is built from TRBV27 and TRBJ1-6; no clear D. Germline V gene lookup returns CDR1 MNHEY and CDR2 SMNVEV (reference sequence). Trimming pared 4 bases from V and 0 bases from J, leaving 16 bases between. This CDR3 comprises 18 residues. The CDR3 DNA sequence: TGTGCCAGCAGTTCACCTATGGGCCTTTCCTCCTATAATTCACCCCTCCACTTT. Its translation: CASSSPMGLSSYNSPLHF.

The V and J genes are TRBV10-3 and TRBJ1-1; 7 positions agree with TRBD1. Germline lookup yields CDR1 ENHRY and CDR2 SYGVKD. The CDR3 contains 14 residues. Germline trimming cut 10 bases from V and 3 bases from J; bases unmatched to any gene: 11. CDR3 protein: CATRQGGRDTEAFF. As DNA, the CDR3 is TGTGCCACACGACAGGGTGGGAGGGACACTGAAGCTTTCTTT.

The chain is built from TRBV15 and TRBJ1-5, with D tentatively TRBD1 (6 bases). The CDR3 is 16 amino acids. V was shortened by 7 bases and J by 3 bases, with 19 bases between the two germline ends. Germline loops: CDR1 LNHNV, CDR2 YYDKDF (reference sequence). In nucleotides, the CDR3 is TGTGCCACCACACAGGGACGGACTTTTGACAATCAGCCCCAGCATTTT. It codes for CATTQGRTFDNQPQHF.